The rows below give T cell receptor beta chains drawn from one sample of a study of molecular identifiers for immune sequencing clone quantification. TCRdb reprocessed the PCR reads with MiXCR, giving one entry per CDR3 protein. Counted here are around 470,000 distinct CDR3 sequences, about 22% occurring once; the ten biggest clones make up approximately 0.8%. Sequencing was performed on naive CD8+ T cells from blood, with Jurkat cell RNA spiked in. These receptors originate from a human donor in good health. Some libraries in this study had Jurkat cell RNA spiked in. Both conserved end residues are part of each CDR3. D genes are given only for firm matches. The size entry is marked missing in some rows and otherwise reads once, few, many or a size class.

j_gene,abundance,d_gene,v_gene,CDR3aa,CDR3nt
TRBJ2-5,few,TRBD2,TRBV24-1,CATSDTGASGSRYQETQYF,TGTGCCACCAGTGATACCGGGGCTAGCGGGAGTCGGTACCAAGAGACCCAGTACTTC
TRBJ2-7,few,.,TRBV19,CASSIVLAYEQYF,TGTGCCAGTAGTATTGTCCTTGCCTACGAGCAGTACTTC
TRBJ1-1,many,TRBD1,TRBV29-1,CSVRSSRDLGQKNTEAFF,TGCAGCGTCCGCTCCAGCCGGGATCTGGGACAGAAGAACACTGAAGCTTTCTTT
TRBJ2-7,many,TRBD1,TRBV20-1,CSASSRDRGRMDEQYF,TGCAGTGCATCGTCCCGGGACAGGGGGCGGATGGACGAGCAGTACTTC
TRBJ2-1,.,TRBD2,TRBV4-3,CASSPAGSYEQFF,TGCGCCAGCAGCCCAGCGGGATCCTATGAGCAGTTCTTC
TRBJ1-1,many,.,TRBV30,CAWSVSTGNTEAFF,TGTGCCTGGAGTGTATCCACAGGGAACACTGAAGCTTTCTTT
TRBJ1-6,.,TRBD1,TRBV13,CASSSSDRGSDSPLHF,TGTGCCAGCAGCTCTTCGGACAGGGGGTCGGATTCACCCCTCCACTTT
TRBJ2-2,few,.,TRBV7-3,CASSSRPTGELFF,TGTGCCAGCAGCTCAAGACCCACCGGGGAGCTGTTTTTT
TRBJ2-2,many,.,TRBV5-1,CASSYTGPWELFF,TGCGCCAGCAGCTACACAGGGCCGTGGGAGCTGTTTTTT
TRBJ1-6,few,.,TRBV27,CASRITGNSPLHF,TGTGCCAGCAGAATAACGGGGAATTCACCCCTCCACTTT
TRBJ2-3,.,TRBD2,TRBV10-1,CASSDPGLADTDTQYF,TGCGCCAGCAGTGATCCGGGACTAGCGGACACAGATACGCAGTATTTT
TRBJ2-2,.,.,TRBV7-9,CAVRDTGELFF,TGTGCGGTGAGGGACACCGGGGAGCTGTTTTTT
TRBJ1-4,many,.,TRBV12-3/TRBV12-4,CASSLDGITLFF,TGTGCCAGCAGTTTAGATGGGATTACGCTGTTTTTT
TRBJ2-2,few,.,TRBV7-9,CASSLVDDGELFF,TGTGCCAGCAGCTTGGTTGACGACGGGGAGCTGTTTTTT
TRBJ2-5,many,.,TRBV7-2,CASSSLYEETQYF,TGTGCCAGCAGCTCGCTCTACGAAGAGACCCAGTACTTC
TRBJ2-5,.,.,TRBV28,CASSLYGKETQYF,TGTGCCAGCAGTTTATATGGAAAAGAGACCCAGTACTTC
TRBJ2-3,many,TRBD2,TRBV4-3,CASSSGLAGELNTQYF,TGCGCCAGCAGCTCTGGACTAGCGGGAGAGTTGAATACGCAGTATTTT
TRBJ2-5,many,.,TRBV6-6,CASSSWASQETQYF,TGTGCCAGCAGTTCATGGGCCAGCCAAGAGACCCAGTACTTC
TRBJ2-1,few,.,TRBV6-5,CASSKTDNEQFF,TGTGCCAGCAGCAAGACGGACAATGAGCAGTTCTTC
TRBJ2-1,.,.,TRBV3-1,CASSQGEVFGNEQFF,TGTGCCAGCAGCCAAGGAGAAGTCTTCGGCAATGAGCAGTTCTTC
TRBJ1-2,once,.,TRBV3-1,CASSQDQGGGDYGYTF,TGTGCCAGCAGCCAAGATCAGGGTGGGGGAGACTATGGCTACACCTTC
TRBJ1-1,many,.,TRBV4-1,CASSQALNLYTEAFF,TGCGCCAGCAGCCAAGCTCTGAACCTCTACACTGAAGCTTTCTTT
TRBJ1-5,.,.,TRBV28,CASSPNRPSAKAQPQHF,TGTGCCAGCAGCCCCAACCGCCCCAGTGCGAAGGCTCAGCCCCAGCATTTT
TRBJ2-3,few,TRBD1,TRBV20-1,CSAREDRSITITQYF,TGCAGTGCTAGAGAGGACAGGTCCATTACAATTACGCAGTATTTT
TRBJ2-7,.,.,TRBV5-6,CASSLVDIPYEQYF,TGTGCCAGCAGCTTGGTAGACATCCCCTACGAGCAGTACTTC
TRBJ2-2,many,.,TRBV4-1,CASSQEGQNTGELFF,TGCGCCAGCAGCCAGGAAGGACAGAACACCGGGGAGCTGTTTTTT
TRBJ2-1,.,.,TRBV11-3,CASSSLATGVSEQFF,TGTGCCAGCAGCTCACTAGCGACAGGGGTGAGTGAGCAGTTCTTC
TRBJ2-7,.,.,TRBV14,CASSQDSRTAYYEQYF,TGTGCCAGCAGCCAAGATAGTCGGACAGCCTATTACGAGCAGTACTTC
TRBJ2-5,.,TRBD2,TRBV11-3,CASSSGTSGPVETQYF,TGTGCCAGCAGCTCAGGGACTAGCGGGCCAGTAGAGACCCAGTACTTC
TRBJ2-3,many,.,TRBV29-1,CSGGQKLSTDTQYF,TGCAGCGGCGGACAGAAATTAAGCACAGATACGCAGTATTTT
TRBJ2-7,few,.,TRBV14,CASSHWDGTYEQYF,TGTGCCAGCAGCCATTGGGACGGAACCTACGAGCAGTACTTC
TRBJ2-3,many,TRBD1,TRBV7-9,CASSSRQGSATSRADTQYF,TGTGCCAGCAGCTCCCGACAGGGTTCGGCTACTAGTCGCGCAGATACGCAGTATTTT
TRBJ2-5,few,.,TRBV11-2,CASSLEFSGLETQYF,TGTGCCAGCAGCTTAGAGTTCTCAGGGTTGGAGACCCAGTACTTC
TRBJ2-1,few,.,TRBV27,CASPTGSSYNEQFF,TGTGCCAGCCCGACGGGAAGCTCCTACAATGAGCAGTTCTTC
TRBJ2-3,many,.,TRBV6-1,CASSEIGLSTDTQYF,TGTGCCAGCAGTGAAATTGGCCTAAGCACAGATACGCAGTATTTT
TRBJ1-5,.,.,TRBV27,CASSEGIGMSDQPQHF,TGTGCCAGCAGTGAGGGTATTGGTATGTCGGATCAGCCCCAGCATTTT
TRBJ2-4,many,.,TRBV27,CASRPPGPVPAKNIQYF,TGTGCCAGCAGACCTCCGGGTCCAGTCCCAGCCAAAAACATTCAGTACTTC
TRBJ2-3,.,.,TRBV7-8,CASSLVWGTDTQYF,TGTGCCAGCAGCTTAGTGTGGGGCACAGATACGCAGTATTTT
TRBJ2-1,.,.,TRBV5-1,CASSLSLTGTNNEQFF,TGCGCCAGCAGCTTGTCCTTGACAGGAACGAACAATGAGCAGTTCTTC
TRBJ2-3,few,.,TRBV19,CASTEWALKTDTQYF,TGTGCCAGTACCGAGTGGGCCCTGAAAACAGATACGCAGTATTTT
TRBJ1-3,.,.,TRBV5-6,CASSLVSFGGAGAIYF,TGTGCCAGCAGCTTGGTTTCCTTCGGTGGCGCGGGAGCCATATATTTT
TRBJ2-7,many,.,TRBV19,CASSHGPLYEQYF,TGTGCCAGTAGTCACGGGCCCTTATACGAGCAGTACTTC
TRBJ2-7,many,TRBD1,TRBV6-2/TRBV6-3,CASRTWTGPTYEQYF,TGTGCCAGCAGAACCTGGACAGGGCCGACCTACGAGCAGTACTTC
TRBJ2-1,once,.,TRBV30,CAGGPNEQFF,TGTGCCGGGGGACCCAATGAGCAGTTCTTC
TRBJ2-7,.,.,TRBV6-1,CASSEPGQVLYEQYF,TGTGCCAGCAGTGAACCGGGACAAGTCCTCTACGAGCAGTACTTC
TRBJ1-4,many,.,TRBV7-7,CASSFGRPDFNEKLFF,TGTGCCAGCAGCTTCGGGCGGCCGGATTTTAATGAAAAACTGTTTTTT
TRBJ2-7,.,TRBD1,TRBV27,CASSGDRGLYEQYF,TGTGCCAGCAGTGGGGACAGGGGGCTTTACGAGCAGTACTTC
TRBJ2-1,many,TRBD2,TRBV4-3,CASGLAGGLEQFF,TGCGCCAGCGGACTAGCGGGGGGACTTGAGCAGTTCTTC
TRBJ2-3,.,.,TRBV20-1,CSARDFRVSTDTQYF,TGCAGTGCTAGAGACTTTAGAGTCAGCACAGATACGCAGTATTTT
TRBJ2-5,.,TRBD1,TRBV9,CASSVEDSRGFQETQYF,TGTGCCAGCAGCGTAGAGGATAGCAGGGGGTTCCAAGAGACCCAGTACTTC
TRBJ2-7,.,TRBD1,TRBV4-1,CASSPHEGQGGYEQYF,TGCGCCAGCAGCCCCCACGAGGGACAGGGTGGGTACGAGCAGTACTTC
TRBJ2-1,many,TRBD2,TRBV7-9,CASGGLAVTGQFF,TGTGCCAGCGGGGGACTAGCCGTGACGGGGCAGTTCTTC
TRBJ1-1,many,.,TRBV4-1,CASSQTPANTEAFF,TGCGCCAGCAGCCAAACGCCGGCAAACACTGAAGCTTTCTTT
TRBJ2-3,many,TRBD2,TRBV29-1,CSPKLAGGPDTQYF,TGCAGCCCCAAACTAGCGGGAGGGCCAGATACGCAGTATTTT
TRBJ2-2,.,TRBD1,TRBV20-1,CSAREGWDRGKLGGELFF,TGCAGTGCTAGAGAGGGCTGGGACAGGGGAAAATTGGGCGGGGAGCTGTTTTTT
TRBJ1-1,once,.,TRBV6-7,CASSYSWRPRSEAFF,TGTGCCAGCAGTTACTCATGGCGCCCGCGGTCGGAAGCTTTCTTT
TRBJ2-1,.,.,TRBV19,CASTHGNEQFF,TGTGCCAGTACCCACGGCAATGAGCAGTTCTTC
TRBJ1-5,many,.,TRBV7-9,CASSSFSEPQHF,TGTGCCAGCAGCTCTTTCTCTGAGCCCCAGCATTTT
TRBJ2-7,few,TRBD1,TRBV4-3,CASSQQTGGHYEQYF,TGCGCCAGCAGCCAGCAGACAGGGGGCCACTACGAGCAGTACTTC
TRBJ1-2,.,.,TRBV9,CASSVGMDTYGYTF,TGTGCCAGCAGCGTAGGAATGGACACCTATGGCTACACCTTC